The clone carrying this T cell receptor (beta chain) has only a few counts. The antigen remains unidentified. Template switching introduced a universal primer site, and the cDNA bore unique molecular identifiers. TCRdb re-called the 5' RACE reads with MiXCR, one entry per CDR3 protein. This sample has some 320,000 distinct CDR3 sequences, with approximately 13% found just once. The sample is drawn from a study of identical twins. General study results and limits: Alpha sequences that were out-of-frame and twin-shared showed an excess of low generation probability.

The sample was also linked to a second study, of yellow fever vaccine responses in identical twins. This second study says: Twins' vaccine T cell responses reportedly seemed partly convergent and partly personalized.

The clonotype comes from a woman aged 18-35 years in good health. Source material: CD8+ T cells sorted from blood.

The CDR3, as DNA: TGCAGTGCTATCTCCGGACAGGGCCAAGAGACCCAGTACTTC. It encodes CSAISGQGQETQYF. The genes are TRBV20-1 and TRBJ2-5, with TRBD1 identical over 8 bases. The CDR3 runs 14 residues. Germline-derived CDR1 and CDR2 are DFQATT and SNEGSKA (reference sequence). V lost 4 bases to trimming and J lost 1 base; unmatched junction nucleotides: 5.